This TCR beta chain was identified during a study of T cells expressing NK-cell markers (dated by TCRdb to between 2020 and 2021). Looking at the study overall: Fewer than ten donors provided sorted CD3+CD56+NKG2C+, CD3+CD56+NKG2C- and CD3+CD56-NKG2C+ T-cell subsets, whose TCR beta-chain repertoires were profiled. Of the eight sequenced donors, seven were found to be HCMV-seropositive and one was found to be HCMV-seronegative. Randomly selected healthy volunteers, three men and five women, were used as the eight sequenced donors. Libraries were sequenced as 2 x 150 bp reads on Illumina HiSeq 2000/2500, MiSeq or NextSeq.

To determine HCMV serostatus, a commercial ELISA kit was used to detect HCMV-specific IgG in serum. Ficoll density gradient centrifugation was used to isolate peripheral blood mononuclear cells from blood. Regarding this clonotype: Its antigen remains unidentified.

Sequencer: Illumina HiSeq 2000. 5'RACE template switching, by which a universal primer site and unique molecular identifiers were added, was used to make TCR beta cDNA libraries. Synthesis of cDNA was primed from the TCR beta constant segment and was followed by two consecutive PCR amplification steps. The paper's data handling went like this. MIGEC was used to demultiplex reads and group the reads by UMI, and MiTCR was used to assemble and quantify clonotypes. To remove erroneous sequences, TCR cDNA sequences were retained only when supported by two or more reads. The tcR package was used for downstream repertoire analysis, with clonotypes matched between fractions based on CDR3 nucleotide sequence plus V segment. VDJmatch was used to annotate antigen specificity against VDJdb, with one amino acid substitution in CDR3 permitted. After TCRdb reprocessed the reads, each CDR3 protein sequence was kept as one row, without DNA. The V and J calls come from TCRdb's annotation, not from the publication. The table of this sample itemizes 350,000 to 400,000 distinct CDR3 sequences. The top ten constitute around 10% of the sample.

On the study overall, not on this receptor specifically: Those dominant clonotypes were again the most abundant among CD3+CD56-NKG2C+ cells in a handful of donors, at about 25-60.1%. Whether the expanded NKG2C-expressing T cell clones were specific for HCMV antigens was left unclear. In a handful of donors, the dominant CD3+CD56+NKG2C+ clonotypes were among the top 10 CD8+ clonotypes and accounted for about 1.0-7.5% of CD8+ T cells.

Reading from cysteine to phenylalanine, the CDR3 counts 18 amino acids. No DNA is given. The germline V gene yields SGHAT for CDR1 and FQNNGV for CDR2. The TCR originated in a woman aged 50 to 60 in good health. Donor details come from another sample of the same person, matched by shared clones. Sequencing was performed on blood T cells: a sorted CD56 or NKG2C T cell subset, CD4+ or CD8+ T cells, or bulk PBMC T cells (not recorded which). The chain is made from TRBV11-2 and TRBJ1-1; TCRdb proposes TRBD1, but this gene call is untestable without DNA. CDR3 loop: CASSLDPTQGTTNTEAFF.